Listed below are T cell receptor beta chains from one sample, sequenced in a study of blood T cell repertoires in COVID-19. Repertoires were generated with immunoSEQ multiplex PCR, while TCRdb's copy carries only in-frame clones and drops some. The table lists roughly 200,000 clones, about 85% of them singletons. Sequences were obtained from PBMCs or T cells enriched from blood (not recorded which). These receptors all come from a woman aged 40 to 50 in a cohort exposed to, infected with or recovered from COVID-19 (not recorded which). Both conserved end residues are part of each CDR3. A D gene is named only where the DNA matches it firmly.

d_call | v_call | cdr3_aa
TRBD1 | TRBV4-3 | CASSQAIGGHEQFF
NA | TRBV12-3/TRBV12-4 | CATHRGTEAFF
TRBD1 | TRBV11-2 | CASSYRGEQYF
NA | TRBV5-1 | CASSPAGYEQYF
TRBD2 | TRBV13 | CASSSGTSGATTDTQYF
NA | TRBV6-5 | CASSYRGMNTEAFF
NA | TRBV28 | CASSLAVAGISNQPQHF
TRBD1 | TRBV30 | CAWNGQGMGEQYF
TRBD1 | TRBV25-1 | CASSEKTRTGMNTEAFF
NA | TRBV9 | CASSTRTVPTPNEQFF
NA | TRBV4-2 | CASSQDGGVEGGYTF